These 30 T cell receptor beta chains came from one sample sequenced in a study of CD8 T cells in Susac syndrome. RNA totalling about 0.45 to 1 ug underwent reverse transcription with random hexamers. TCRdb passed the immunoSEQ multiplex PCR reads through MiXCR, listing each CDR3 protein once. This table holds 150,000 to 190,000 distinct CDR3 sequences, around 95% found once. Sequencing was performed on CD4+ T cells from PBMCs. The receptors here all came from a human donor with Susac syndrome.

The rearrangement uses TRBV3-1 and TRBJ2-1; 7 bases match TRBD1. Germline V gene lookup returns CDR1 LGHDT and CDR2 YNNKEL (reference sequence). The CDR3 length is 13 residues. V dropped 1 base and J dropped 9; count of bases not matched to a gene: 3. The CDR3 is CASSQGGGSEQFF. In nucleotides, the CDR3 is TGTGCCAGCAGCCAAGGAGGGGGCAGTGAGCAGTTCTTC.

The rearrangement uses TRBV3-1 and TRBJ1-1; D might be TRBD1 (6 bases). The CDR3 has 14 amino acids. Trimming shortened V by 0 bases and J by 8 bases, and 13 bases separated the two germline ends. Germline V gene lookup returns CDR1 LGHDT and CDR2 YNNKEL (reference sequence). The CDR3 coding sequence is TGTGCCAGCAGCCAAGATCCCAGGGGAGGGGAAGCTTTCTTT. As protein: CASSQDPRGGEAFF.

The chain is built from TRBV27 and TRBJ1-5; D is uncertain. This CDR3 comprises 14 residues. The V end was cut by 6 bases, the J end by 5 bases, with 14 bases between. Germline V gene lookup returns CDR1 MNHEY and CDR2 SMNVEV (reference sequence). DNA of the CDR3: TGTGCCAGCAGCCGCCCGGGATTCCATCAGCCCCAGCATTTT. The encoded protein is CASSRPGFHQPQHF.

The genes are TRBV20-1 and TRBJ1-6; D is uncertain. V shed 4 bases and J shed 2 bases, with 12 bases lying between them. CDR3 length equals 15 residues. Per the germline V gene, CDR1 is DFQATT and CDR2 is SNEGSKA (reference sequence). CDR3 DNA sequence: TGCAGTGCTACCCGCGGTGCCACCTATAATTCACCCCTCCACTTT. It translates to CSATRGATYNSPLHF.

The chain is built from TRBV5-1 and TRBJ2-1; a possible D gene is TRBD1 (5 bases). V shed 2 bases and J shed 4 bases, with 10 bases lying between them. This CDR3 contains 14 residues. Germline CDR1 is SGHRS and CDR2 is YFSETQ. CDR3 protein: CASSFFQGYNEQFF. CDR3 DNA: TGCGCCAGCAGCTTCTTTCAGGGTTACAATGAGCAGTTCTTC.

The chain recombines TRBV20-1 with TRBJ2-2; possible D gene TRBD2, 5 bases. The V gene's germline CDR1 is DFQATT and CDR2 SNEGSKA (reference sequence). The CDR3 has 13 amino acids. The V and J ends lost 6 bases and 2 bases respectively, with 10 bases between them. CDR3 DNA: TGCAGTGCCAGCGGCCTAAACACCGGGGAGCTGTTTTTT. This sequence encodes CSASGLNTGELFF.

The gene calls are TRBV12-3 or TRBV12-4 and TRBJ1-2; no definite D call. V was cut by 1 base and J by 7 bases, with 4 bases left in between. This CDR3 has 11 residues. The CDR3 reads CASSLESGYTF. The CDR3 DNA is TGTGCCAGCAGTTTAGAATCTGGCTACACCTTC.

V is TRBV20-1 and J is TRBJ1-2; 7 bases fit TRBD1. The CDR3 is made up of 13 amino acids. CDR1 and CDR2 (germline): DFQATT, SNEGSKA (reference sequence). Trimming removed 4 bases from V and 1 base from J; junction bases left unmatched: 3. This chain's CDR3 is CSATQGYNYGYTF. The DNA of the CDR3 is TGCAGTGCTACACAGGGGTATAACTATGGCTACACCTTC.

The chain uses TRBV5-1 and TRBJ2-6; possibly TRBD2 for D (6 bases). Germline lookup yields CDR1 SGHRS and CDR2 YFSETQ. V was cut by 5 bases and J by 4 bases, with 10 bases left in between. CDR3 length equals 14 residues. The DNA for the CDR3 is TGCGCCAGCAGTGGGAGGTCAGGGGCCAACGTCCTGACTTTC. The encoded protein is CASSGRSGANVLTF.

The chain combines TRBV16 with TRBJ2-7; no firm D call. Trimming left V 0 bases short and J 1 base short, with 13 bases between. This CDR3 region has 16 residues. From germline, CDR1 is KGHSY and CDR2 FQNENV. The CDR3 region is CASSQSGILGSYEQYF. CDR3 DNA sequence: TGTGCCAGCAGCCAATCTGGCATCCTAGGATCCTACGAGCAGTACTTC.

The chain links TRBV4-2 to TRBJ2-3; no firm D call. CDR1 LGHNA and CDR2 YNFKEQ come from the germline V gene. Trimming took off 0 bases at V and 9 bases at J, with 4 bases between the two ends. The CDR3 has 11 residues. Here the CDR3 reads CASSQEYTQYF. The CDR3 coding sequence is TGTGCCAGCAGCCAAGAGTACACGCAGTATTTT.

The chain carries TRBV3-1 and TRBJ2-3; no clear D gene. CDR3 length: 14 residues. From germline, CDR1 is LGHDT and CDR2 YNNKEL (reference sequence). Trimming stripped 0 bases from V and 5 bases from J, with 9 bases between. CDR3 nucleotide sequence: TGTGCCAGCAGCCAAGACCTCACCATAGATACGCAGTATTTT. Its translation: CASSQDLTIDTQYF.

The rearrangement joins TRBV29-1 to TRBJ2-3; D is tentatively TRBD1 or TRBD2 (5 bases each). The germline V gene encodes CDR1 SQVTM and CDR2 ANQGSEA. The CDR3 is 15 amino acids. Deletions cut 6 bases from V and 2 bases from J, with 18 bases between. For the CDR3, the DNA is TGCAGCGTAAACGAGGGGTTTGTCCACACAGATACGCAGTATTTT. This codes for CSVNEGFVHTDTQYF.

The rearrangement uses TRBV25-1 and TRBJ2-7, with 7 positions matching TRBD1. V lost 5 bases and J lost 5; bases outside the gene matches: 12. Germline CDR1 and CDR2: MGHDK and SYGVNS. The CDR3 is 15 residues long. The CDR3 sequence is CASSSDRDVGHEQYF. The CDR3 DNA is TGTGCCAGCAGTTCTGACAGGGATGTGGGCCACGAGCAGTACTTC.

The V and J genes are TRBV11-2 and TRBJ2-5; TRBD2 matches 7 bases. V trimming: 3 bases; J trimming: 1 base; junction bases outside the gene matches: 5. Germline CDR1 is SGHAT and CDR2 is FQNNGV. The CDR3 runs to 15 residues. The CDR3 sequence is CASSLGSGGQETQYF. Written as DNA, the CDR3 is TGTGCCAGCAGCTTGGGATCGGGGGGCCAAGAGACCCAGTACTTC.

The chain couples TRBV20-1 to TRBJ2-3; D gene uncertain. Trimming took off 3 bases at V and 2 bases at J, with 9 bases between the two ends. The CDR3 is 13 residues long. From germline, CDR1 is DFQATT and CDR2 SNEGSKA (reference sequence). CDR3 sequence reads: CSASLAATDTQYF. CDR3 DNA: TGCAGTGCTAGTCTGGCAGCCACAGATACGCAGTATTTT.

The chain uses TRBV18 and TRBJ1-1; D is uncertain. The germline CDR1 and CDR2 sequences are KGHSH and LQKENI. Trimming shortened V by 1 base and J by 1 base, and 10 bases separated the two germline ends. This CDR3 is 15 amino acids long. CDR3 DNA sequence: TGTGCCAGCTCACCACTCTCAGAGCGGAACACTGAAGCTTTCTTT. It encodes CASSPLSERNTEAFF.

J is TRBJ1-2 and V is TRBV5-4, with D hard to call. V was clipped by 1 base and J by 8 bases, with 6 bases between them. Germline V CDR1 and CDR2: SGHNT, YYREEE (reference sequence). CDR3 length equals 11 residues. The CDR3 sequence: CASSLNEGYTF. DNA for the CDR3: TGTGCCAGCAGCTTGAACGAAGGCTACACCTTC.

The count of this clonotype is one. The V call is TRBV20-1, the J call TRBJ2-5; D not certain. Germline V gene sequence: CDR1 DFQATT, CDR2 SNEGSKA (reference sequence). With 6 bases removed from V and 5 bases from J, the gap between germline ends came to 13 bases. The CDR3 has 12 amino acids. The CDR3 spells CSARPASETQYF. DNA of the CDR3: TGCAGTGCACGACCTGCATCCGAGACCCAGTACTTC.

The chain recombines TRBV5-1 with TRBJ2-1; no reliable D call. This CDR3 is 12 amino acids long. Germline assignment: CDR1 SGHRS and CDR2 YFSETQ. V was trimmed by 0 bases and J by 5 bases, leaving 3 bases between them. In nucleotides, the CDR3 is TGCGCCAGCAGCTTGGAGCACAATGAGCAGTTCTTC. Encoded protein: CASSLEHNEQFF.

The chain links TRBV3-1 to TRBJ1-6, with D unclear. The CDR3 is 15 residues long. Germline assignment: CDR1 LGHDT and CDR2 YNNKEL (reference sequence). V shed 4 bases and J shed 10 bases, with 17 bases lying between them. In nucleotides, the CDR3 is TGTGCCAGCAGCCTCTCCCCGGCTCCTGGATCACCCCTCCACTTT. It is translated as CASSLSPAPGSPLHF.

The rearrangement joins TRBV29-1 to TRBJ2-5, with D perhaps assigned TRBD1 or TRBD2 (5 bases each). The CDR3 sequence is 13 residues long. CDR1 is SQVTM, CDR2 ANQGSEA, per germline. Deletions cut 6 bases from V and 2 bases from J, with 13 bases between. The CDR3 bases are TGCAGCGTCCGGGGACCGCTACAAGAGACCCAGTACTTC. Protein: CSVRGPLQETQYF.

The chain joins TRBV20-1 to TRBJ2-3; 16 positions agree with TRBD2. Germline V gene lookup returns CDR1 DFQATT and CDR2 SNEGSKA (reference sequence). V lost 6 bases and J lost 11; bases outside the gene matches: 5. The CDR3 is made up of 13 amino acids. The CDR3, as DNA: TGCAGTGCGGGACTAGCGGGGGGGCCGAGGCAGTATTTT. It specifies CSAGLAGGPRQYF.

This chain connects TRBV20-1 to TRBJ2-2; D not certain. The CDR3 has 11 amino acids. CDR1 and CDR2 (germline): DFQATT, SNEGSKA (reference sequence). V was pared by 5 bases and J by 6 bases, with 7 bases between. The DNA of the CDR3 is TGCAGTGCTCTCCTCTCCGGGGAGCTGTTTTTT. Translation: CSALLSGELFF.

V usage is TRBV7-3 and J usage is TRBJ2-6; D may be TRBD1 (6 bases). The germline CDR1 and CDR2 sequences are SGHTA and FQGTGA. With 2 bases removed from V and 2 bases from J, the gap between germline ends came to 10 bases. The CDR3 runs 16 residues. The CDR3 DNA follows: TGTGCCAGCAGCTTACAGGGGTGGGCTGGGGCCAACGTCCTGACTTTC. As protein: CASSLQGWAGANVLTF.

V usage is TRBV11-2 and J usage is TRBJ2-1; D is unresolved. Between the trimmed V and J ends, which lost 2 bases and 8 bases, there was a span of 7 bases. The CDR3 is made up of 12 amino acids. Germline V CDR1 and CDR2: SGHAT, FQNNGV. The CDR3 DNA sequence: TGTGCCAGCAGCTTAACCCGGTATGAGCAGTTCTTC. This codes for CASSLTRYEQFF.

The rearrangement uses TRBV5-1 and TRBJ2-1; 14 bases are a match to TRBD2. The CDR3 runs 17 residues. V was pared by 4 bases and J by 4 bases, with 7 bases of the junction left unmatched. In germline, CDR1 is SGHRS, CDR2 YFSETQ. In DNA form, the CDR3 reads TGCGCCAGCAGCATCGGGACTAGCGGGGGCCTATACAATGAGCAGTTCTTC. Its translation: CASSIGTSGGLYNEQFF.

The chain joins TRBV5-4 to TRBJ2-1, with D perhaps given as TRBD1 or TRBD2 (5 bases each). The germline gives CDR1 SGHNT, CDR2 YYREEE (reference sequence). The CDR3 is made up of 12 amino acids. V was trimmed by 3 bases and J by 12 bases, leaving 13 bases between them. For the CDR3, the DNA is TGTGCCAGCAGCTCCCCTCGGGGCGGGCAGTTCTTC. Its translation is CASSSPRGGQFF.

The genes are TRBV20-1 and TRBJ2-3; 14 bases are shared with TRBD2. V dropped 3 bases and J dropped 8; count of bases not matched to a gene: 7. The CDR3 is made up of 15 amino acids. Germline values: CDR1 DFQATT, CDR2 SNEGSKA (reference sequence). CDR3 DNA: TGCAGTGCTAGTGTGACTAGCGGGGGGGCTGGTACGCAGTATTTT. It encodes CSASVTSGGAGTQYF.

CDR3 in DNA: TGCGCCAGCAGCTTGGAAGGGCCAAGCTCCTACAATGAGCAGTTCTTC. As protein: CASSLEGPSSYNEQFF. The chain recombines TRBV5-1 with TRBJ2-1; the D is unclear. V lost 0 bases and J lost 0, with 10 bases in between. Germline CDR1 reads SGHRS; CDR2 reads YFSETQ. The CDR3 is made up of 16 amino acids.